The 10 T cell receptor beta chains below were found in one sample sequenced in a study of blood T cells in healthy people across ages. A sample-barcoded 5' primer and a J-beta primer mix were used in a second PCR of roughly 6 to 11 cycles. TCRdb ran MiXCR on the 5' RACE reads and lists one entry per CDR3 protein. This table has over 600,000 distinct CDR3 sequences, 46% appearing once. The sample consisted of blood. The origin of the receptors is a man older than 75 in good health.

The rearrangement links TRBV25-1 to TRBJ1-2; 9 nucleotides match TRBD1. There are 14 residues in the CDR3. Germline lookup yields CDR1 MGHDK and CDR2 SYGVNS. Trimming removed 2 bases from V and 2 bases from J; junction bases left unmatched: 0. The CDR3 sequence is CASSEDRGNYGYTF. In DNA, the CDR3 is TGTGCCAGCAGTGAAGACAGGGGGAACTATGGCTACACCTTC.

The chain employs TRBV20-1 and TRBJ2-7; D is uncertain. The germline CDR1 and CDR2 sequences are DFQATT and SNEGSKA (reference sequence). The germline V and J ends were trimmed by 5 bases and 6 bases, with 23 bases remaining between them. The CDR3 totals 15 residues. For the CDR3, the DNA is TGCAGTGCTGCCTCAGAGATGAACAGCTCAGGCGAGCAGTACTTC. Residues: CSAASEMNSSGEQYF.

This chain joins TRBV5-1 and TRBJ2-3, with TRBD2 identical over 12 bases. The CDR3 has 16 residues. Germline CDR1 and CDR2: SGHRS and YFSETQ. V shed 2 bases and J 1 base; nucleotides not matched to a gene: 2. CDR3 sequence (DNA): TGCGCCAGCAGCTTACTAGCGGGGGGACGCACAGATACGCAGTATTTT. This encodes CASSLLAGGRTDTQYF.

This clonotype was seen a few times. The CDR3 loop is CAISVGGQETQYF. The CDR3 coding sequence is TGTGCCATCAGTGTGGGTGGACAAGAGACCCAGTACTTC. J is TRBJ2-5 and V is TRBV10-3; D not certain. The ends were cut back, 4 bases at V and 2 bases at J, with 8 bases in the middle. The length of the CDR3 is 13 residues. The V gene's germline CDR1 is ENHRY and CDR2 SYGVKD.

The gene calls are TRBV6-5 and TRBJ2-5; the D is unclear. Trimming removed 9 bases from V and 0 bases from J, with 8 bases in between. The germline gives CDR1 MNHEY, CDR2 SVGAGI. The CDR3 extends over 12 amino acids. The CDR3 sequence: CASQRYQETQYF. CDR3 in DNA: TGTGCCAGTCAGCGATACCAAGAGACCCAGTACTTC.

This rearrangement joins TRBV6-6 to TRBJ2-5; TRBD1 is a possible D gene (7 bases). With the DNA end fitting TRBJ2-7 better, the J assignment may be wrong. The CDR3 loop spans 17 amino acids. In germline, CDR1 is MNHNY, CDR2 SVGAGI (reference sequence). The CDR3 DNA sequence: TGTGCCAGCAGTTTAAGGACAGGACCGGGAGTCAACTACGAGCAGTACTTC. This codes for CASSLRTGPGVNYEQYF.

The chain links TRBV5-6 to TRBJ2-4; D may be TRBD2 (6 bases). CDR1 is SGHDT, CDR2 YYEEEE, per germline. V was trimmed by 4 bases and J by 6 bases, leaving 17 bases between them. CDR3 length: 15 residues. CDR3 bases: TGTGCCAGCAGCGACGGACTATCCAGTAGAAACATTCAGTACTTC. Its translation is CASSDGLSSRNIQYF.

This clonotype was detected a few times. This could be a read error, since a much larger clone is one nucleotide away. The chain recombines TRBV15 with TRBJ2-7; 8 bases match TRBD2. The CDR3 is made up of 15 amino acids. The ends lost 0 bases at V and 9 bases at J; junction bases unmatched: 10. Germline-derived CDR1 and CDR2 are LNHNV and YYDKDF (reference sequence). CDR3 protein: CATSRDGLAINLQYF. CDR3 coding DNA: TGTGCCACCAGCAGAGACGGACTAGCAATCAACCTGCAGTACTTC. The whole variable domain, remainder taken from reference TRBV15 and TRBJ2-7, is DAMVIQNPRYQVTQFGKPVTLSCSQTLNHNVMYWYQQKSSQAPKLLFHYYDKDFNNEADTPDNFQSRRPNTSFCFLDIRSPGLGDTAMYLCATSRDGLAINLQYFGPGTRLTVT.

This clonotype was observed a single time. V gene TRBV6-2 or TRBV6-3 combines with J gene TRBJ2-1; D is unresolved. The CDR3 spans 16 residues. Trimming removed 0 bases from V and 3 bases from J, with 12 bases in between. Germline CDR1 is MNHEY and CDR2 is SVGEGT. The CDR3 sequence is CASSYSRVENYNEQFF. In DNA, the CDR3 is TGTGCCAGCAGTTACTCAAGGGTGGAGAACTACAATGAGCAGTTCTTC.

The genes are TRBV5-1 and TRBJ1-2; 10 bases fit TRBD1. Trimming cost V 4 bases and J 0 bases; bases outside gene matches: 12. The CDR3 is 18 amino acids. Germline V lookup: CDR1 SGHRS, CDR2 YFSETQ. The CDR3 DNA reads as TGCGCCAGCAGCAGAACCGGGACAGGGGTCCGAGCTAACTATGGCTACACCTTC. Its translation: CASSRTGTGVRANYGYTF.